This TCR beta chain was documented in a study of shared clonotypes between healthy human individuals (dated by TCRdb to the early 2020s). For the wider study: The cohort comprised two women and a few men aged 18 to 49 years. To increase sequencing depth and limit assay-specific biases, TCR repertoire library preparation and sequencing were carried out by different laboratories using diverse techniques. The study deeply sequenced blood TCR repertoires of about 5 healthy adults to estimate repertoire size and the extent of clonotype sharing between individuals. For each donor, CD4 naive and CD4 memory were each given three plates, CD8 naive was given two plates, and CD8 memory was given one plate. Each donor's leukapheresis produced roughly between roughly 0.85 and 9.5 billion PBMCs. What the authors observed across the whole study: Roughly 5% of naive CD4, around 3.6% of naive CD8, 2.3% of memory CD4, and 0.35% to 0.4% of memory CD8 clonotypes were shared across a few donors. Sampling was restricted to blood, and TCR repertoires in tissue are likely to differ from TCR repertoires in blood. Naive subsets generally had larger estimated clonotype richness than memory subsets did. Pairwise subsampling led to the expectation that sequencing depth would affect the degree of clonotype sharing among donors. Clonotypes shared by all four sorted-subset donors showed higher generation probabilities than non-shared clonotypes. The genetic and exposure-history diversity represented was limited by the small number of donors. Even with the large sequencing depth, rarefaction of the sorted-subset datasets indicated that sequencing was incomplete.

TCR CDR3 regions were amplified from genomic DNA by multiplex PCR using the deep immunoSEQ assay. Extracted genomic DNA from each cell subset was distributed evenly across all wells of several immunoSEQ 96-well plates, and each plate was treated as a replicate. For sorted subsets, roughly 200 ng of genomic DNA, equivalent to 25,000 to 35,000 T cell genomes, went into each replicate PCR. Purified libraries were measured with a Qubit 3.0 fluorometer, size-checked on a Bioanalyzer 2100, and measured again with the KAPA Library Quantification kit. A separate single-read 150-cycle Illumina NextSeq 550 flow cell was used to sequence each immunoSEQ 96-well plate. For the original study's pipeline: The immunoSEQ output contained only junctional sequences without quality scores, so filtering could not match that applied to full-length reads. To assign V/J genes and CDR3, sequences were annotated against IMGT germline references using PyIR, a Python wrapper for IgBLAST v1.9. Any read was removed if the V/J assignment was weak (E-value above 1e-6), the CDR3 was missing, or the read contained stop codons, out-of-frame junctions, or ambiguous translated residues. V3J clonotypes were defined as sequences sharing the same inferred V gene, J gene, and CDR3 amino acid sequence. Percentage overlap between repertoires was calculated by dividing the number of shared unique clonotypes by the size of the smaller repertoire. Repertoire richness was assessed with RTK rarefaction, the Chao1 estimator, and Recon v2.1 estimates of unobserved clonotypes. Generation probabilities for all TCRbeta clonotypes obtained by the gDNA method from several donors were computed using OLGA. As stored in TCRdb, this immuneACCESS dataset retains in-frame rearrangements with V and J assigned. A fraction of the clones does not appear; measured against another copy, unresolved V genes explain less than half of the discrepancy, and the remainder lacks a known reason. The DNA was the basis for D and trimming; V, J and clone size are from that table. This sample lists more than 400,000 clones; about 96% were detected once. About 0.059% of the sample lies in the top ten.

A remark on this clone: The antigen it recognizes is unknown. Base qualities are not provided; no much larger clone lies one nucleotide away.

Healthy HIV-negative adults with no recently reported acute infections or vaccinations were included as donors. All donors were Caucasian adults living in Nashville, Tennessee, USA. CD4+ T cells were enriched by magnetic negative selection, after which naive cells were positively selected on CD45RA and the negative fraction was taken as the memory subset. Blood was obtained by leukapheresis, after which PBMCs were separated by Ficoll-Histopaque density gradient centrifugation and cryopreserved in liquid nitrogen vapor phase. Purity and quantity of every magnetically sorted T cell population were checked by analytical flow cytometry. Each sorted fraction had its genomic DNA isolated and then quantified by UV absorbance on a Nanodrop 2000c. CDR1 and CDR2, per the germline V gene, are SGHRS and YFSETQ. Reading from cysteine to phenylalanine, the CDR3 counts 16 amino acids. The read is trimmed to its CDR3 DNA, 48 bases read in frame from base 1. V is reduced by 4 bases and J by 6 bases, leaving a spacing of 22 bases between them.

The sample comprised naive CD4+ T cells sorted from blood. Per the publication, the cell subset or site label means: CD45RA+ positively selected. The receptor chain draws on TRBV5-1 and TRBJ1-1; possibly the D gene is TRBD1, per 5 matching bases. This clonotype was obtained from a woman aged 30 to 39 in good health. The encoded CDR3 is CASSPGGEGLFAEAFF. The DNA sequence is TGCGCCAGCAGCCCTGGGGGGGAAGGACTCTTTGCTGAAGCTTTCTTT. The full variable domain, completed from the reference TRBV5-1 and TRBJ1-1 proteins outside the CDR3, reads KAGVTQTPRYLIKTRGQQVTLSCSPISGHRSVSWYQQTPGQGLQFLFEYFSETQRNKGNFPGRFSGRQFSNSRSEMNVSTLELGDSALYLCASSPGGEGLFAEAFFGQGTRLTVV.